The text below deals with one T cell receptor (beta chain). Its specificity is not known. Germline-derived CDR1 and CDR2 are WSHSY and SAAADI. The CDR3 is 15 residues long. Trimming took 1 base from V and 2 from J, leaving 11 bases between them. The method was immunoSEQ multiplex PCR; TCRdb's version includes in-frame clones alone and lacks a portion of them. Seen here are fewer than 20,000 clones, more than 85% observed once, and the top ten hold around 1.7%. The data belong to a study of lymphopenia after photon versus proton radiotherapy. Study-level results: After lymphocyte nadir, photon-treated repertoires showed oligoclonal expansion, especially CD8+ Temra.

The specimen was peripheral blood, collected from a patient treated with photon-based radiotherapy. This chain links TRBV10-2 with TRBJ1-1; D gene uncertain. The TCR originated in a woman aged 40 to 50 with cholangiocarcinoma. The CDR3 region is CASSELRKPNTEAFF. The CDR3 nucleotides read TGCGCCAGCAGTGAGTTGCGGAAACCTAACACTGAAGCTTTCTTT.